The next 10 T cell receptor beta chains were all read from a single sample in a study of CD8+ T cells in alopecia areata. The sample's treatment: oral pan-JAK inhibitor, 5-10 mg twice daily. It was cDNA, reverse transcribed from extracted RNA, that served as the sequencing template. The table came from immunoSEQ multiplex PCR; TCRdb's copy has only in-frame clones and leaves some out. The sample yields some 180,000 clones, roughly 53% seen once. The sample was CD8+ T cells sorted from blood, taken at week 24, from a patient treated with tofacitinib. All receptors derive from a human donor with alopecia areata.

J is TRBJ1-2 and V is TRBV12-5, with D tentatively TRBD1 (5 bases). V gave up 6 bases and J gave up 2 bases, with 16 bases separating them. Germline lookup yields CDR1 LGHNT and CDR2 FRNRAP. There are 15 residues in the CDR3. CDR3 nucleotides: TGTGCTAGTGGCCAGGGACGAGGGCGAAACTATGGCTACACCTTC. It codes for CASGQGRGRNYGYTF.

This chain joins TRBV14 and TRBJ2-1, with TRBD1 matching over 10 bases. Germline values: CDR1 SGHDN, CDR2 FVKESK. The CDR3 sequence is 16 residues long. J lost 8 bases, V lost 0 bases, and 7 bases had no gene match. The CDR3 is CASSQESDRGLDEQFF. The DNA of the CDR3 is TGTGCCAGCAGCCAAGAGTCCGACAGGGGGCTCGATGAGCAGTTCTTC.

This chain joins TRBV27 and TRBJ2-3, with TRBD2 matching 14 bases. Germline-derived CDR1 and CDR2 are MNHEY and SMNVEV (reference sequence). Trimming at V came to 7 bases and at J to 2 bases, leaving 8 bases not matched to a gene. This CDR3 has 17 residues. The chain's CDR3 is CASTLVTSGGVTDTQYF. CDR3 in DNA: TGTGCCAGCACCCTCGTGACTAGCGGGGGGGTCACAGATACGCAGTATTTT.

The rearrangement uses TRBV29-1 and TRBJ1-1; 8 bases match TRBD1. Germline lookup yields CDR1 SQVTM and CDR2 ANQGSEA. CDR3 length equals 14 residues. Trimming cost V 5 bases and J 4 bases; bases outside gene matches: 9. Here the CDR3 reads CSVYGTGGSTEAFF. In DNA, the CDR3 is TGCAGCGTTTATGGTACAGGGGGTTCCACTGAAGCTTTCTTT. Together with reference TRBV29-1 and TRBJ1-1, the CDR3 gives the full variable domain: SAVISQKPSRDICQRGTSLTIQCQVDSQVTMMFWYRQQPGQSLTLIATANQGSEATYESGFVIDKFPISRPNLTFSTLTVSNMSPEDSSIYLCSVYGTGGSTEAFFGQGTRLTVV.

The chain carries TRBV28 and TRBJ2-4, with a tentative D call TRBD1 (5 bases). CDR3 size: 13 residues. Germline-derived CDR1 and CDR2 are MDHEN and SYDVKM. V gave up 1 base and J gave up 8 bases, with 9 bases separating them. The CDR3 nucleotides read TGTGCCAGCAGTTTATTGCGCAGGGACATTCAGTACTTC. Amino acid sequence: CASSLLRRDIQYF.

This chain joins TRBV27 and TRBJ2-3, with D perhaps matching TRBD1 (6 bases). Germline loops: CDR1 MNHEY, CDR2 SMNVEV (reference sequence). This CDR3 is built from 14 residues. V lost 8 bases, J lost 0 bases, and 12 bases lay in between. CDR3: CASAHRASTDTQYF. The CDR3 nucleotides read TGTGCCAGCGCTCACAGGGCAAGCACAGATACGCAGTATTTT.

The chain has TRBV7-2 and TRBJ2-7, with D unresolved. V was cut by 5 bases and J by 2 bases, with 16 bases left in between. The V gene's germline CDR1 is SGHTA and CDR2 FQGNSA. The CDR3 covers 15 residues. The CDR3 reads CASSKSGSEAYEQYF. CDR3 sequence (DNA): TGTGCCAGCAGCAAATCGGGCTCCGAAGCCTACGAGCAGTACTTC.

The chain has TRBV29-1 and TRBJ1-1; D uncertain. Germline CDR1 is SQVTM and CDR2 is ANQGSEA. V was pared by 7 bases and J by 4 bases, with 19 bases between. The CDR3 totals 14 residues. CDR3 nucleotide sequence: TGCAGCGCATGGGCGAGCGCAGATTCCACTGAAGCTTTCTTT. Translated: CSAWASADSTEAFF. The full variable domain, its missing parts supplied by reference TRBV29-1 and TRBJ1-1, is SAVISQKPSRDICQRGTSLTIQCQVDSQVTMMFWYRQQPGQSLTLIATANQGSEATYESGFVIDKFPISRPNLTFSTLTVSNMSPEDSSIYLCSAWASADSTEAFFGQGTRLTVV.

This clone has a handful of counts. The genes are TRBV27 and TRBJ1-6; D is uncertain. The V and J ends lost 0 bases and 9 bases respectively, with 12 bases between them. The CDR3 contains 15 residues. Germline V CDR1 and CDR2: MNHEY, SMNVEV (reference sequence). CDR3 sequence (DNA): TGTGCCAGCAGTTTATCGGCGGGGTACGCTTCACCCCTCCACTTT. Amino acids: CASSLSAGYASPLHF.

Ten or more counts support this clone. The V call is TRBV9, the J call TRBJ2-1, with 11 bases lining up with TRBD2. V trimming: 0 bases; J trimming: 4 bases; junction bases outside the gene matches: 12. This CDR3 is 19 amino acids long. CDR1 and CDR2 (germline): SGDLS, YYNGEE. CDR3 in DNA: TGTGCCAGCAGCGTAGCTAGCGGGGGGTCCCGGGTGGGATACAATGAGCAGTTCTTC. Translation gives CASSVASGGSRVGYNEQFF.